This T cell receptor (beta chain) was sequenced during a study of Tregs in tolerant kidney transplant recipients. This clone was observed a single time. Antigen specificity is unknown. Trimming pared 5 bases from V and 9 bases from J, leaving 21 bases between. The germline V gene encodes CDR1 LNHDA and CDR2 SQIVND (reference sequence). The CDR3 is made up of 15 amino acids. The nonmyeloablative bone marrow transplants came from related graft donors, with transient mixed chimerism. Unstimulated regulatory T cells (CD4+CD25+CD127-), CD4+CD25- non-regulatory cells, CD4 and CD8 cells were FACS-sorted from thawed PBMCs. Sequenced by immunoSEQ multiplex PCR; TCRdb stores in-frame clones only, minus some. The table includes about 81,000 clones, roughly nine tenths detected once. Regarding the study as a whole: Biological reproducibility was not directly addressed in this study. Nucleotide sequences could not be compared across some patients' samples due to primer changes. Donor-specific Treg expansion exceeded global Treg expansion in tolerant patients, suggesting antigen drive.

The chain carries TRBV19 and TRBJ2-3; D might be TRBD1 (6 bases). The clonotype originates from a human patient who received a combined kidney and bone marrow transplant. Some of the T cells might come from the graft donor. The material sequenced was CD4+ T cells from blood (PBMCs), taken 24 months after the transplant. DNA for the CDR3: TGTGCCAGTAGTCCCTGGGGGCAGGCTCCAGGGACGCAGTATTTT. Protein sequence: CASSPWGQAPGTQYF.